These T cell receptor beta chains were read from a single sample in a study of CD8+CD57+ T cells in acquired aplastic anemia. Using its own MiXCR run on the reads, TCRdb lists one record per CDR3 protein. This table holds 150,000 to 170,000 distinct CDR3 sequences, roughly 54% found once. Sequenced material: sorted CD4+, CD8+, or CD8+CD57+ T cells (not recorded which) from PBMCs. Every receptor here comes from a human donor with aplastic anemia. Both conserved end residues are part of each CDR3. Each record gives: J gene, D gene, clone size, V gene, CDR3 DNA, CDR3 protein. A D gene is named only where the DNA matches it firmly. Part of the rows lack a size; the others show once, few, many or a class for expanded clones.

j_gene: TRBJ2-7; d_gene: -; abundance: many; v_gene: TRBV7-9; CDR3nt: TGTGCCAGCAGCCTCGGGCCTGGTCTCGACGAGCAGTACTTC; CDR3aa: CASSLGPGLDEQYF
j_gene: TRBJ2-7; d_gene: TRBD2; abundance: many; v_gene: TRBV7-9; CDR3nt: TGTGCCAGCAGCACGGGAGGCGGGGGTTACGAGCAGTACTTC; CDR3aa: CASSTGGGGYEQYF
j_gene: TRBJ2-7; d_gene: TRBD2; abundance: few; v_gene: TRBV4-1; CDR3nt: TGCGCCAGCAGCCAAGACGGGACTAGCGCAGACTACGAGCAGTACTTC; CDR3aa: CASSQDGTSADYEQYF
j_gene: TRBJ2-7; d_gene: TRBD1; abundance: many; v_gene: TRBV6-5; CDR3nt: TGTGCCAGCAGCTCCTCCGGGACAGGGGTCTACGAGCAGTACTTC; CDR3aa: CASSSSGTGVYEQYF
j_gene: TRBJ2-4; d_gene: TRBD1; abundance: -; v_gene: TRBV4-2; CDR3nt: TGTGCCAGCAGGGACATGGGGACAGGAGGCCCAGACATTCAGTACTTC; CDR3aa: CASRDMGTGGPDIQYF
j_gene: TRBJ2-1; d_gene: -; abundance: -; v_gene: TRBV24-1; CDR3nt: TGTGCCACCAGTGAGCCTACTAGAGGACCGTACAATGAGCAGTTCTTC; CDR3aa: CATSEPTRGPYNEQFF
j_gene: TRBJ1-6; d_gene: -; abundance: -; v_gene: TRBV11-1; CDR3nt: TGTGCCAGCAGCTTCCGGGGACCCCGAGGGGATTCACCCCTCCACTTT; CDR3aa: CASSFRGPRGDSPLHF
j_gene: TRBJ1-4; d_gene: -; abundance: many; v_gene: TRBV7-8; CDR3nt: TGTGCCAGCAGCTTAGGGGCGGGTGAAAAACTGTTTTTT; CDR3aa: CASSLGAGEKLFF
j_gene: TRBJ2-7; d_gene: -; abundance: many; v_gene: TRBV11-2; CDR3nt: TGTGCCAGCAGCTTTGGACACTTGCTATACGAGCAGTACTTC; CDR3aa: CASSFGHLLYEQYF
j_gene: TRBJ2-2; d_gene: -; abundance: many; v_gene: TRBV19; CDR3nt: TGTGCCAGTAGTATCGGGGGTACCGGGGAGCTGTTTTTT; CDR3aa: CASSIGGTGELFF
j_gene: TRBJ1-5; d_gene: -; abundance: few; v_gene: TRBV7-9; CDR3nt: TGTGCCAGCAGCCAAAATAGCAATCAGCCCCAGCATTTT; CDR3aa: CASSQNSNQPQHF
j_gene: TRBJ2-1; d_gene: -; abundance: -; v_gene: TRBV9; CDR3nt: TGTGCCAGCAGCGGGGTAATGGAGCAGTTCTTC; CDR3aa: CASSGVMEQFF
j_gene: TRBJ2-1; d_gene: TRBD2; abundance: once; v_gene: TRBV4-2; CDR3nt: TGTGCCAGCAGCCAGGGTCCTAGCGGGGGGGGCAATGAGCAGTTCTTC; CDR3aa: CASSQGPSGGGNEQFF
j_gene: TRBJ2-5; d_gene: -; abundance: many; v_gene: TRBV29-1; CDR3nt: TGCAGCGCGGCATCAGAGACCCAGTACTTC; CDR3aa: CSAASETQYF
j_gene: TRBJ2-2; d_gene: -; abundance: -; v_gene: TRBV25-1; CDR3nt: TGTGCCAGCAGTGGCCCGGGGGCCCTCGGCGGGGAGCTGTTTTTT; CDR3aa: CASSGPGALGGELFF
j_gene: TRBJ2-1; d_gene: -; abundance: -; v_gene: TRBV24-1; CDR3nt: TGTGCCACCAGTGAGGGGTCCGGCAATGAGCAGTTCTTC; CDR3aa: CATSEGSGNEQFF
j_gene: TRBJ1-4; d_gene: -; abundance: -; v_gene: TRBV27; CDR3nt: TGTGCCAGCAGCTTCTCACAGGGATCTTACGAAAAACTGTTTTTT; CDR3aa: CASSFSQGSYEKLFF
j_gene: TRBJ2-1; d_gene: -; abundance: -; v_gene: TRBV10-1; CDR3nt: TGCGCCAGCAGTGACCTAGGCAATGAGCAGTTCTTC; CDR3aa: CASSDLGNEQFF
j_gene: TRBJ2-5; d_gene: TRBD2; abundance: -; v_gene: TRBV5-4; CDR3nt: TGTGCCAGCAGCTTGGACGGGAGGGAGACCCAGTACTTC; CDR3aa: CASSLDGRETQYF
j_gene: TRBJ1-1; d_gene: TRBD1; abundance: -; v_gene: TRBV10-3; CDR3nt: TGTGCCACCTCGACAGGGGGCGGGATTGAAGCTTTCTTT; CDR3aa: CATSTGGGIEAFF
j_gene: TRBJ1-1; d_gene: TRBD1; abundance: many; v_gene: TRBV7-9; CDR3nt: TGTGCCAGCAGCTTAGCCAGGGGGAGAACTGAAGCTTTCTTT; CDR3aa: CASSLARGRTEAFF
j_gene: TRBJ2-1; d_gene: -; abundance: -; v_gene: TRBV20-1; CDR3nt: TGCAGTGCTAGAGATCGGCCTACCTCTGGCGAGTCCTACAATGAGCAGTTCTTC; CDR3aa: CSARDRPTSGESYNEQFF
j_gene: TRBJ2-3; d_gene: -; abundance: -; v_gene: TRBV11-1; CDR3nt: TGTGCCAGCAGCTATTCGGTGGTGCAGAGAGATACGCAGTATTTT; CDR3aa: CASSYSVVQRDTQYF
j_gene: TRBJ1-5; d_gene: -; abundance: -; v_gene: TRBV5-8; CDR3nt: TGTGCCAGCAGCTTGGGGACGCGCAATCAGCCCCAGCATTTT; CDR3aa: CASSLGTRNQPQHF
j_gene: TRBJ1-1; d_gene: -; abundance: -; v_gene: TRBV29-1; CDR3nt: TGCAGCGTTGTCGGTACGTTAGGGGACGTGAACACTGAAGCTTTCTTT; CDR3aa: CSVVGTLGDVNTEAFF
j_gene: TRBJ2-5; d_gene: -; abundance: -; v_gene: TRBV10-3; CDR3nt: TGTGCCATCAGCGAGGGGCTACCTGGGGCGTCCCAGTACTTC; CDR3aa: CAISEGLPGASQYF
j_gene: TRBJ2-2; d_gene: -; abundance: once; v_gene: TRBV7-8; CDR3nt: TGTGCCAGCAGCCCGACCGCCTCTAGGAACACCGGGGAGCTGTTTTTT; CDR3aa: CASSPTASRNTGELFF
j_gene: TRBJ1-1; d_gene: -; abundance: many; v_gene: TRBV19; CDR3nt: TGTGCCAGTAGTGGTATTGGGACCGAAGCTTTCTTT; CDR3aa: CASSGIGTEAFF
j_gene: TRBJ2-4; d_gene: -; abundance: -; v_gene: TRBV7-9; CDR3nt: TGTGCCAGCAGCCCGAAGGGGGGCGGGTCCAAAAACATTCAGTACTTC; CDR3aa: CASSPKGGGSKNIQYF
j_gene: TRBJ2-3; d_gene: -; abundance: -; v_gene: TRBV2; CDR3nt: TGTGCCAGCAGGCTAGTGGGAACTAACACAGATACGCAGTATTTT; CDR3aa: CASRLVGTNTDTQYF
j_gene: TRBJ2-7; d_gene: -; abundance: once; v_gene: TRBV29-1; CDR3nt: TGCAGCGTTGAAGGGGGACTGGGGCAGAACTACGAGCAGTACTTC; CDR3aa: CSVEGGLGQNYEQYF
j_gene: TRBJ1-2; d_gene: -; abundance: few; v_gene: TRBV24-1; CDR3nt: TGTGCCACCAGTGGGGGGACCTTAAACTATGGCTACACCTTC; CDR3aa: CATSGGTLNYGYTF
j_gene: TRBJ1-5; d_gene: -; abundance: -; v_gene: TRBV10-2; CDR3nt: TGCGCCAGCGGCAGGGAGGCGAATCAGCCCCAGCATTTT; CDR3aa: CASGREANQPQHF
j_gene: TRBJ2-1; d_gene: TRBD2; abundance: many; v_gene: TRBV20-1; CDR3nt: TGCAGTGCTAGAGATCTCCCCCGGAAGAGCGGGACTGACAATGAGCAGTTCTTC; CDR3aa: CSARDLPRKSGTDNEQFF
j_gene: TRBJ2-5; d_gene: -; abundance: few; v_gene: TRBV7-9; CDR3nt: TGTGCCAGCAGCCCCGGATCTGGAGAGACCCAGTACTTC; CDR3aa: CASSPGSGETQYF
j_gene: TRBJ2-5; d_gene: TRBD2; abundance: -; v_gene: TRBV14; CDR3nt: TGTGCCAGCAGCCAGGGCCTAGCGGGAGGGCCCAGAGAGACCCAGTACTTC; CDR3aa: CASSQGLAGGPRETQYF
j_gene: TRBJ2-7; d_gene: TRBD1; abundance: many; v_gene: TRBV10-3; CDR3nt: TGTGCCAGCAGTGAGTGGGGACAGGGCCTGAACGAGCAGTACTTC; CDR3aa: CASSEWGQGLNEQYF
j_gene: TRBJ2-7; d_gene: TRBD1; abundance: -; v_gene: TRBV7-3; CDR3nt: TGTGCCAGCAGCCCACAGGGGGGCTCCGAGCAGTACTTC; CDR3aa: CASSPQGGSEQYF
j_gene: TRBJ2-7; d_gene: -; abundance: many; v_gene: TRBV7-9; CDR3nt: TGTGCCAGCAGCTTCGGGGATGGGACCTACGAGCAGTACTTC; CDR3aa: CASSFGDGTYEQYF
j_gene: TRBJ2-3; d_gene: -; abundance: -; v_gene: TRBV20-1; CDR3nt: TGCAGTGCTAGAGATCGAGATACGCAGTATTTT; CDR3aa: CSARDRDTQYF
j_gene: TRBJ2-1; d_gene: TRBD2; abundance: many; v_gene: TRBV25-1; CDR3nt: TGTGCCAGCATGGCTAGCGGGGGGTACAATGAGCAGTTCTTC; CDR3aa: CASMASGGYNEQFF
j_gene: TRBJ2-7; d_gene: TRBD2; abundance: -; v_gene: TRBV9; CDR3nt: TGTGCCAGCAGCCCTAGCGGGAGCTACGAGCAGTACTTC; CDR3aa: CASSPSGSYEQYF